The 21 T cell receptor beta chains reported below all come from one sample, sequenced in a study of T cell repertoires in cytomegalovirus infection. No antigens are known for them. TCRdb passed the reads through MiXCR, listing each CDR3 protein once. This sample has 830,000 or so distinct CDR3 sequences, with about 30% found just once. The material was cultured CD8+ T cells from PBMCs, obtained from culture after CMV antigen stimulation. These receptors were taken from a human donor in good health (CMV status not recorded). Some clones in this sample may be carry-over from other donors' samples.

The rearrangement links TRBV5-1 to TRBJ1-1, with 8 positions matching TRBD1. V lost 6 bases and J lost 3; bases outside the gene matches: 7. This CDR3 has 14 residues. Germline V gene sequence: CDR1 SGHRS, CDR2 YFSETQ. CDR3 region: CASNGRGQDTEAFF. CDR3 DNA sequence: TGCGCCAGCAATGGCAGGGGGCAGGACACTGAAGCTTTCTTT.

The sample holds a few counts of this clonotype. The genes are TRBV11-1 and TRBJ2-3; 9 bases are shared with TRBD2. V lost 6 bases, J lost 2 bases, and 9 bases stayed unmatched. The CDR3 is made up of 16 amino acids. Germline CDR1 is SGHAT and CDR2 is FQDESV (reference sequence). CDR3 bases: TGTGCCAGCAGGCGCGGCGGGGGGGGCCTCACAGATACGCAGTATTTT. Residues: CASRRGGGGLTDTQYF.

This clonotype was observed a handful of times. The genes are TRBV6-5 and TRBJ1-2; D unresolved. This CDR3 is built from 14 residues. CDR1 and CDR2 from the germline V gene are MNHEY and SVGAGI. Between the trimmed V and J ends, which lost 2 bases and 4 bases, there was a span of 11 bases. DNA of the CDR3: TGTGCCAGCAGTTACCTCCTCCGCGGCTATGGCTACACCTTC. Protein sequence: CASSYLLRGYGYTF.

This clonotype was recorded at least ten times. The chain links TRBV28 to TRBJ1-4; perhaps TRBD1 as D (6 bases). This CDR3 has 14 residues. Germline V CDR1 and CDR2: MDHEN, SYDVKM. With 1 base removed from V and 7 bases from J, the gap between germline ends came to 10 bases. The CDR3 reads CASSLYRVTEKLFF. In DNA, the CDR3 is TGTGCCAGCAGTTTATACAGGGTAACTGAAAAACTGTTTTTT.

This clonotype was seen at least ten times. This sequence joins TRBV7-9 and TRBJ2-1, with 8 bases identical to TRBD1. Germline V gene sequence: CDR1 SEHNR, CDR2 FQNEAQ (reference sequence). Unmatched junction bases numbered 9, after V lost 5 bases and J lost 6 bases. CDR3 length equals 15 residues. DNA of the CDR3: TGTGCCAGCAGCCGCTTCGGACAGGGCATCAATGAGCAGTTCTTC. The encoded protein is CASSRFGQGINEQFF.

As for this clonotype: Its ends do not fully match the called genes, so a read error is possible. The CDR3: CASSDKSIWGSQEPQYF. CDR3 in DNA: TGTGCCAGCAGTGATAAGTCGATTTGGGGAAGTCAAGAGCCCCAGTACTTC. The chain combines TRBV6-1 with TRBJ2-5; unclear D gene. CDR1 and CDR2 from the germline V gene are MNHNS and SASEGT. The CDR3 spans 17 residues.

The V and J genes are TRBV7-6 and TRBJ1-1; D unclear. Between the trimmed V and J ends, which lost 5 bases and 2 bases, there was a span of 15 bases. This CDR3 contains 15 residues. Germline assignment: CDR1 SGHVS and CDR2 FNYEAQ. The CDR3: CASSPTKGVNTEAFF. The DNA of the CDR3 is TGTGCCAGCAGCCCGACGAAGGGAGTAAACACTGAAGCTTTCTTT.

The rearrangement links TRBV29-1 to TRBJ1-1; 9 bases align to TRBD1. Germline V lookup: CDR1 SQVTM, CDR2 ANQGSEA. The CDR3 sequence is 12 residues long. J lost 6 bases, V lost 7 bases, and 6 bases had no gene match. CDR3 coding DNA: TGCAGCGCGGCCGACAGGGGGTCTGAAGCTTTCTTT. Its protein is CSAADRGSEAFF.

The gene calls are TRBV5-1 and TRBJ2-7, with 8 bases lining up with TRBD1. J lost 3 bases, V lost 0 bases, and 8 bases had no gene match. Germline CDR1 SGHRS, CDR2 YFSETQ. The CDR3 extends over 16 amino acids. The CDR3 sequence: CASSLGDRSSHYEQYF. CDR3 nucleotides: TGCGCCAGCAGCTTGGGGGACAGGTCCTCACACTACGAGCAGTACTTC.

This clonotype was detected only a few times. The V and J genes are TRBV4-1 and TRBJ2-5; D gene unclear. This CDR3 is 16 amino acids long. Trimming took off 1 base at V and 4 bases at J, with 16 bases between the two ends. Germline CDR1 and CDR2: MGHRA and YSYEKL. The CDR3 region is CASSQAKPLKTETQYF. The CDR3 DNA sequence: TGCGCCAGCAGCCAAGCCAAACCCCTAAAGACAGAGACCCAGTACTTC.

The gene calls are TRBV12-3 or TRBV12-4 and TRBJ1-2; D gene unclear. This CDR3 contains 13 residues. V dropped 5 bases and J dropped 7 bases, with 14 bases sitting between them. In DNA form, the CDR3 reads TGTGCCAGCAGTCACGAGGCCCTGGCTGGCTACACCTTC. Translated, it gives CASSHEALAGYTF.

Ten or more counts support this clonotype. The J gene is TRBJ2-1, the V gene TRBV7-9; TRBD2 matches at 12 bases. The germline V gene has CDR1 SEHNR and CDR2 FQNEAQ (reference sequence). The CDR3 extends over 16 amino acids. Trimming at V came to 3 bases and at J to 8 bases, leaving 8 bases not matched to a gene. The CDR3 DNA sequence: TGTGCCAGCAGCTTTCCGGCTAGCGGGGGGGCCCATGAGCAGTTCTTC. Protein sequence: CASSFPASGGAHEQFF.

In this sample, this clonotype turned up a few times. V gene TRBV14 combines with J gene TRBJ2-7; 8 bases line up with TRBD2. Germline CDR1 and CDR2: SGHDN and FVKESK. The CDR3 totals 16 residues. V lost 0 bases, J lost 2 bases, and 6 bases stayed unmatched. This CDR3 reads CASSQDLRGATYEQYF. In nucleotides, the CDR3 is TGTGCCAGCAGCCAAGACTTGCGGGGGGCGACCTACGAGCAGTACTTC.

The genes are TRBV7-3 and TRBJ2-1, with TRBD2 matching over 9 bases. V dropped 5 bases and J dropped 7; count of bases not matched to a gene: 9. This CDR3 has 15 residues. The germline gives CDR1 SGHTA, CDR2 FQGTGA. For the CDR3, the DNA is TGTGCCAGCAGCCCCCATAGCGGGGGCGGGAATGAGCAGTTCTTC. As protein: CASSPHSGGGNEQFF. Drawing the rest from reference TRBV7-3 and TRBJ2-1, the complete variable domain is GAGVSQTPSNKVTEKGKYVELRCDPISGHTALYWYRQSLGQGPEFLIYFQGTGAADDSGLPNDRFFAVRPEGSVSTLKIQRTERGDSAVYLCASSPHSGGGNEQFFGPGTRLTVL.

This clonotype has at least ten counts. V is TRBV7-2 and J is TRBJ1-5; 7 nucleotides agree with TRBD1. Per the germline V gene, CDR1 is SGHTA and CDR2 is FQGNSA. V shed 4 bases and J 6 bases; nucleotides not matched to a gene: 6. The CDR3 runs 14 residues. CDR3 region: CASSSGQAFQPQHF. In DNA, the CDR3 is TGTGCCAGCAGCTCCGGACAGGCCTTTCAGCCCCAGCATTTT.

On this clonotype itself: Relative to the germline gene, one junction end is altered; a read error may explain this. This chain joins TRBV4-1 and TRBJ2-1; tentatively, D is TRBD1 (6 bases). Germline values: CDR1 MGHRA, CDR2 YSYEKL. The CDR3 runs 15 residues. CDR3 nucleotides: TGTGCCAGCAGCCAAGATGAGTGGGGCAGGGGTGAGCAGTTCTTC. This encodes CASSQDEWGRGEQFF.

The chain couples TRBV27 to TRBJ1-2, with 9 bases lining up with TRBD1. Germline loops: CDR1 MNHEY, CDR2 SMNVEV (reference sequence). This CDR3 comprises 13 residues. V shed 7 bases and J 4 bases; nucleotides not matched to a gene: 4. The CDR3 protein is CASILDRGYGYTF. The CDR3 DNA sequence: TGTGCCAGCATCTTGGACAGGGGCTATGGCTACACCTTC.

This chain uses TRBV11-1 with TRBJ1-6, with 7 bases lining up with TRBD1. CDR3 size: 14 residues. With V trimmed by 4 bases and J by 9 bases, 6 bases remained unmatched. CDR1 and CDR2 from the germline V gene are SGHAT and FQDESV (reference sequence). The CDR3 protein is CASSSGTDSSPLHF. CDR3 DNA: TGTGCCAGCAGCTCCGGGACAGATAGTTCACCCCTCCACTTT.

This chain connects TRBV2 to TRBJ2-7; TRBD1 matches at 10 bases. Germline-derived CDR1 and CDR2 are SNHLY and FYNNEI. The CDR3 extends over 19 amino acids. The J segment lost 4 bases and the V segment lost 1 base, leaving 16 bases of the junction unmatched. CDR3 in amino acids: CASSEEFRDRGLRWYEQYF. CDR3 in DNA: TGTGCCAGCAGTGAAGAGTTTAGAGACAGGGGGCTTCGGTGGTACGAGCAGTACTTC.

The chain carries TRBV6-6 and TRBJ1-1; no definite D call. Germline V CDR1 and CDR2: MNHNY, SVGAGI (reference sequence). This CDR3 contains 14 residues. Trimming cost V 7 bases and J 1 base, with 13 bases left between them. CDR3 sequence (DNA): TGTGCCAGCAAGGAGGACGCGGGGAACACTGAAGCTTTCTTT. Residues: CASKEDAGNTEAFF.

J is TRBJ2-1 and V is TRBV4-3, with 7 bases identical to TRBD2. The CDR3 totals 16 residues. V was clipped by 3 bases and J by 4 bases; unmatched bases: 9. The V gene's germline CDR1 is LGHNA and CDR2 YSLEER. The CDR3 spells CASSQESGAFYNEQFF. The CDR3 DNA follows: TGCGCCAGCAGCCAGGAAAGCGGGGCCTTTTACAATGAGCAGTTCTTC.